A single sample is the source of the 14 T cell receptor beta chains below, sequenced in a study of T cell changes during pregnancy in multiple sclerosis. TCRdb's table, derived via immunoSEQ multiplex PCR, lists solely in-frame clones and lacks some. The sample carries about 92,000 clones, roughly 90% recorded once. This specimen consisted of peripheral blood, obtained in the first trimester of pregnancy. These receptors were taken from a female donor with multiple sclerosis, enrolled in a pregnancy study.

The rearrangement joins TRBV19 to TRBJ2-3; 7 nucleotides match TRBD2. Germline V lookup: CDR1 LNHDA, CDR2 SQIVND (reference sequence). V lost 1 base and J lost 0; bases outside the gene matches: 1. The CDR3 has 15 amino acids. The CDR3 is CASSIAGRSTDTQYF. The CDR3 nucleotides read TGTGCCAGTAGTATAGCCGGGAGGAGCACAGATACGCAGTATTTT.

The CDR3 bases are TGTGCCAGCAGCTTATCCCCAGGGTCGGCGACCCAGTACTTC. Amino acids: CASSLSPGSATQYF. The gene calls are TRBV7-3 and TRBJ2-5; possibly TRBD1 for D (5 bases). CDR1 and CDR2 (germline): SGHTA, FQGTGA. Trimming shortened V by 2 bases and J by 7 bases, and 14 bases separated the two germline ends. The CDR3 is 14 amino acids.

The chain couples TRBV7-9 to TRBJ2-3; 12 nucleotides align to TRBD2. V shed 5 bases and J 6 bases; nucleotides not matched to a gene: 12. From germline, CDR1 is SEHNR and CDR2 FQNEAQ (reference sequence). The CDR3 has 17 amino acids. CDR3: CASSPTRLAGESDTQYF. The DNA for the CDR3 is TGTGCCAGCAGCCCCACTCGACTAGCGGGAGAGTCCGATACGCAGTATTTT. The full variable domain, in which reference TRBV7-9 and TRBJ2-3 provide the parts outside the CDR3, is DTGVSQNPRHKITKRGQNVTFRCDPISEHNRLYWYRQTLGQGPEFLTYFQNEAQLEKSRLLSDRFSAERPKGSFSTLEIQRTEQGDSAMYLCASSPTRLAGESDTQYFGPGTRLTVL.

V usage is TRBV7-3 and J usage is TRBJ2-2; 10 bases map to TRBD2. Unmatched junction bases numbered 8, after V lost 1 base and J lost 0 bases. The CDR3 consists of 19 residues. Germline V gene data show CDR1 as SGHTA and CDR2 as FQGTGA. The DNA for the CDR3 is TGTGCCAGCAGCTTAAATAGGCCCAGCGGGAGGGCGAACACCGGGGAGCTGTTTTTT. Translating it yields CASSLNRPSGRANTGELFF. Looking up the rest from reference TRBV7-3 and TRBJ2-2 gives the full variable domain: GAGVSQTPSNKVTEKGKYVELRCDPISGHTALYWYRQSLGQGPEFLIYFQGTGAADDSGLPNDRFFAVRPEGSVSTLKIQRTERGDSAVYLCASSLNRPSGRANTGELFFGEGSRLTVL.

The CDR3 here is CASSVLAYNEQFF. The CDR3 coding sequence is TGTGCCAGCAGCGTTCTAGCCTACAATGAGCAGTTCTTC. The chain uses TRBV9 and TRBJ2-1, with D unclear. V was clipped by 2 bases and J by 2 bases, with 5 bases between them. Germline values: CDR1 SGDLS, CDR2 YYNGEE. The CDR3 has 13 residues. The full variable domain, its missing parts supplied by reference TRBV9 and TRBJ2-1, is DSGVTQTPKHLITATGQRVTLRCSPRSGDLSVYWYQQSLDQGLQFLIQYYNGEERAKGNILERFSAQQFPDLHSELNLSSLELGDSALYFCASSVLAYNEQFFGPGTRLTVL.

CDR3 in amino acids: CASSLLDRGLNTEAFF. As DNA, the CDR3 is TGCGCCAGCAGCCTACTGGACAGGGGATTGAACACTGAAGCTTTCTTT. V and J are TRBV5-1 and TRBJ1-1; 9 nucleotides agree with TRBD1. V lost 4 bases to trimming and J lost 0 bases; unmatched junction nucleotides: 7. The CDR3 loop spans 16 amino acids. The germline V gene encodes CDR1 SGHRS and CDR2 YFSETQ.

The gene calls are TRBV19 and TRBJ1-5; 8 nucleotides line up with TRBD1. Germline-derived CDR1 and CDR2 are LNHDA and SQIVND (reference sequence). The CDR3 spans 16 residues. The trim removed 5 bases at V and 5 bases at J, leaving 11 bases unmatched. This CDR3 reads CASSPTGALFDQPQHF. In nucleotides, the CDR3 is TGTGCCAGTAGTCCGACAGGGGCCTTATTCGATCAGCCCCAGCATTTT.

CDR3 in amino acids: CASSVDSSQPQHF. CDR3 DNA: TGTGCCAGCAGCGTAGACTCTAGCCAGCCCCAGCATTTT. The chain links TRBV9 to TRBJ1-5; D is ambiguous. V dropped 0 bases and J dropped 7 bases, with 8 bases sitting between them. This CDR3 comprises 13 residues. Germline CDR1 reads SGDLS; CDR2 reads YYNGEE. Using reference TRBV9 and TRBJ1-5 for the parts outside the CDR3, the full variable domain is DSGVTQTPKHLITATGQRVTLRCSPRSGDLSVYWYQQSLDQGLQFLIQYYNGEERAKGNILERFSAQQFPDLHSELNLSSLELGDSALYFCASSVDSSQPQHFGDGTRLSIL.

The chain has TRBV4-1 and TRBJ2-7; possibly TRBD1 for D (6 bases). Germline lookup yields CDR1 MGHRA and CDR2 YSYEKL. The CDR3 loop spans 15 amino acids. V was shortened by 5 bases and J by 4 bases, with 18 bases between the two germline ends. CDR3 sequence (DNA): TGCGCCAGCAGCGTGACGACAGGACCGGGATACGAGCAGTACTTC. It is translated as CASSVTTGPGYEQYF.

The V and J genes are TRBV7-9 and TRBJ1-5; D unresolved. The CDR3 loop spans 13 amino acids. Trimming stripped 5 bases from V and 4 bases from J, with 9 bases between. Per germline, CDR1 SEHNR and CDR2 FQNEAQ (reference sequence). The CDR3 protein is CASSPSANQPQHF. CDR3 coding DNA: TGTGCCAGCAGCCCTAGCGCTAATCAGCCCCAGCATTTT.

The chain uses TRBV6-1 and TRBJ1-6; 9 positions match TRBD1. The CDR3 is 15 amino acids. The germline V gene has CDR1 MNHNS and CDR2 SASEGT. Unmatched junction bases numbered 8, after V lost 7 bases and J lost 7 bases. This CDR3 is CASTRRQGENSPLHF. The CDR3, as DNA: TGTGCCAGCACCAGACGACAGGGGGAGAATTCACCCCTCCACTTT.

The CDR3 here is CASSALQGGSEAFF. The CDR3 region has the DNA TGTGCCAGTAGTGCGTTACAGGGGGGGTCTGAAGCTTTCTTT. This rearrangement joins TRBV19 to TRBJ1-1, with 8 bases identical to TRBD1. Germline lookup yields CDR1 LNHDA and CDR2 SQIVND (reference sequence). The CDR3 consists of 14 residues. The trim removed 5 bases at V and 6 bases at J, leaving 8 bases unmatched.

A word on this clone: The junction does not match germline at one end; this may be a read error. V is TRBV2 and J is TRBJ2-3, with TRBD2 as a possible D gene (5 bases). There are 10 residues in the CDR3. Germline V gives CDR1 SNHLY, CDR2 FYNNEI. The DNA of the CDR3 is TGTGCCAGCAGTTGGACGGACTGGCATTTT. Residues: CASSWTDWHF.

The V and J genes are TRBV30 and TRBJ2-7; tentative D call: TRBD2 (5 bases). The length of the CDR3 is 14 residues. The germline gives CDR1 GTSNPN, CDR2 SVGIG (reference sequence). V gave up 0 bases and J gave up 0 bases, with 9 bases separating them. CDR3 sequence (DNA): TGTGCCTGGAGTGTACCGGAGGTCTCCTACGAGCAGTACTTC. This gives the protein CAWSVPEVSYEQYF. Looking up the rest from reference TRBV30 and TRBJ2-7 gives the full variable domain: SQTIHQWPATLVQPVGSPLSLECTVEGTSNPNLYWYRQAAGRGLQLLFYSVGIGQISSEVPQNLSASRPQDRQFILSSKKLLLSDSGFYLCAWSVPEVSYEQYFGPGTRLTVT.